This T cell receptor (beta chain) appears in the sequencing data of a study of cytomegalovirus exposure and HLA in healthy donors. Between the trimmed V and J ends, which lost 5 bases and 2 bases, there was a span of 13 bases. From germline, CDR1 is MDHEN and CDR2 SYDVKM. The CDR3 loop spans 15 amino acids. Repertoires were generated with immunoSEQ multiplex PCR, while TCRdb's copy carries only in-frame clones and drops some. Altogether about 130,000 clones are present, 90% being singletons, with the ten largest covering roughly 6.4%. The count of this clone is one. Its antigen is not known. Study findings and constraints: According to a subsequent analysis, TCR clusters identified in the first cohort showed a tendency to co-occur across the approximately 130 validation repertoires. A few of the chains that were CMV-associated were confirmed in vitro to be specific for CMV antigens. Published work reported that the classifier diagnosed cytomegalovirus status with high specificity and sensitivity.

The clonotype originates from a young woman in good health and CMV-seropositive. The chain employs TRBV28 and TRBJ2-1; no firm D call. The sample was PBMCs. The CDR3 is CASSPRPPAYNEQFF. The DNA for the CDR3 is TGTGCCAGCAGTCCTCGCCCTCCGGCCTACAATGAGCAGTTCTTC.